This T cell receptor (beta chain) emerged from a study of T cell responses to AZD1222 COVID-19 vaccine. Turning to this clone: Its antigen is currently unknown.

Germline V gene sequence: CDR1 GTSNPN, CDR2 SVGIG (reference sequence). This CDR3 contains 12 residues. Trimming pared 2 bases from V and 13 bases from J, leaving 15 bases between. Assay used: immunoSEQ multiplex PCR; TCRdb lists only in-frame clones, some missing. The sample has over 150,000 clones, approximately 92% seen once; the top ten hold under 1.1%. Study findings and constraints: There were mostly white British donors and more females than males, and clonal diversity was possibly underestimated. Vaccine-associated CD4 TCRs spanned spike, dominant at 160-218 and 743-854.

The sample in question was peripheral blood, obtained 28 days after the second dose of the MenACWY control vaccine. The receptor's source is an adult who received the MenACWY meningococcal vaccine as a control. The rearrangement links TRBV30 to TRBJ2-1, with a possible D match to TRBD2 (5 bases). This CDR3 reads CAWSNTGLTQFF. CDR3 coding DNA: TGTGCCTGGAGTAATACCGGACTGACTCAGTTCTTC.